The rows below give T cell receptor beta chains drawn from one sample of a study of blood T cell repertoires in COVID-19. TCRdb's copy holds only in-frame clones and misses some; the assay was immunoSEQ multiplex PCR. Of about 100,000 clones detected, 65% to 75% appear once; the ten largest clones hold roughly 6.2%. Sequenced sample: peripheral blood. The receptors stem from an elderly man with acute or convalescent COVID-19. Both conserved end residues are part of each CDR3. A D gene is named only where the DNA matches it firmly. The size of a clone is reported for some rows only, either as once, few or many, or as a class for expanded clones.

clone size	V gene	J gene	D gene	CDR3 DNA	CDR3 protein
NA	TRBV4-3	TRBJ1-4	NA	TGCGCCAGCAGCCCACAGAGAGAGGAAAAACTGTTTTTT	CASSPQREEKLFF
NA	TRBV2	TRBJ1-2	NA	TGTGCCAGCAGTCCTCAGGGGAACTATGGCTACACCTTC	CASSPQGNYGYTF
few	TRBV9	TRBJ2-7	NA	TGTGCCAGCAGCCCCCGCGGAGGGCCAGGCGAGCAGTACTTC	CASSPRGGPGEQYF
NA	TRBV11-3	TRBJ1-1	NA	TGTGCCAGCAGCTTAGGGTCGGGCGGGGGCACTGAAGCTTTCTTT	CASSLGSGGGTEAFF
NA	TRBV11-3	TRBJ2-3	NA	TGTGCCAGCAGCCCCCGGGGTAGCGGCACAGATACGCAGTATTTT	CASSPRGSGTDTQYF
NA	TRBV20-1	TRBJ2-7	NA	TGCAGTGCTAGTCGTACTAGTCCCTACGAGCAGTACTTC	CSASRTSPYEQYF
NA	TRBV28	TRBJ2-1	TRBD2	TGTGCCAGCAGTGTAAGCGGGAGACTAAATGAGCAGTTCTTC	CASSVSGRLNEQFF
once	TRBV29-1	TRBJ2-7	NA	TGCAGCGTTGACCCAGGTCAGGACGAGCAGTACTTC	CSVDPGQDEQYF
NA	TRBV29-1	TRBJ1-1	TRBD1	TGCAGCGGGTTAAGGGGGCGCAACGCTGAAGCTTTCTTT	CSGLRGRNAEAFF
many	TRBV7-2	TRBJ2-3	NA	TGTGCCAGCAGGCCCGTGGGGGGTACGCAGTATTTT	CASRPVGGTQYF
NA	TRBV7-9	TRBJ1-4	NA	TGTGCCAGCAGCTGGTCGGACAGTCAGAATGAAAAACTGTTTTTT	CASSWSDSQNEKLFF
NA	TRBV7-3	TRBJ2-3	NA	TGTGCCAGCTGGGAGACCGCGAGTGCAGATACGCAGTATTTT	CASWETASADTQYF
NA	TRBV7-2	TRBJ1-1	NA	TGTGCCAGCAGCGTATCAGGGGTGCTCACTGAAGCTTTCTTT	CASSVSGVLTEAFF
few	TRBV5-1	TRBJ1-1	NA	TGCGCCAGCAGCTTGGGGTCGGGACTCAAAATGAACACTGAAGCTTTCTTT	CASSLGSGLKMNTEAFF
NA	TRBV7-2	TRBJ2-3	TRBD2	TGTGCCAGCAGCTTAGGGACTAGCGGGAGGGGGTACACAGATACGCAGTATTTT	CASSLGTSGRGYTDTQYF
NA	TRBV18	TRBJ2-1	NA	TGTGCCAGCTCCCTGGTGGCAGCCTCACCACGCTCAGGAAATGAGCAGTTCTTC	CASSLVAASPRSGNEQFF
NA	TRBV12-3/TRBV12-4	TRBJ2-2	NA	TGTGCCAGCAGTTTCGCGGCCACCGGGGAGCTGTTTTTT	CASSFAATGELFF
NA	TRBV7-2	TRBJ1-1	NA	TGTGCCAGCAGCTTGAGCCTGGGGAGAAACACTGAAGCTTTCTTT	CASSLSLGRNTEAFF
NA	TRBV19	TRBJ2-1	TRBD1	TGTGCCACTAGGGACAGGGGGCTAGCTAATGAGCAGTTCTTC	CATRDRGLANEQFF
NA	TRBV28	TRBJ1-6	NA	TGTGCCAGCAGTCGATGGACGGGAAATTCACCCCTCCACTTT	CASSRWTGNSPLHF
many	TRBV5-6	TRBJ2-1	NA	TGTGCCAGCAGCTTGTACTTGAATTACAATGAGCAGTTCTTC	CASSLYLNYNEQFF